This entry describes one T cell receptor beta chain. The sample is drawn from a study of blood T cell repertoires in COVID-19. In the study overall: Nucleic acid was either cDNA or gDNA, and it came from T cells, B-cell-depleted T cells, or PBMCs.

The germline gives CDR1 KGHSH, CDR2 LQKENI. Losses at the gene ends were 1 base for V and 1 base for J; bases not matched to a gene: 6. The CDR3 runs 16 residues. In the original workflow: By means of reference gene primer amplification, nucleated cell counts were estimated. Profiling relied on immunoSEQ multiplex PCR, and the TCRdb table lists in-frame clones only, not all of them. The V and J calls and clone size come from that table; D and trimming were worked out from the DNA. The sample holds approximately 300,000 clones, 65% to 85% seen once. The sequence was collected from a person aged 65 to 85 with COVID-19, enrolled during active disease. Specimen: peripheral blood. J is TRBJ2-5 and V is TRBV18; TRBD2 aligns across 7 bases. For the CDR3, the DNA is TGTGCCAGCTCACCACTATCGGGAGGCCGCCAAGAGACCCAGTACTTC. Translating gives CASSPLSGGRQETQYF.